This note documents a single TCR beta chain sequence. The data were taken from a study of blood T cell repertoires in COVID-19. Only in-frame clones appear in the TCRdb table, and some are missing; sequencing was by immunoSEQ multiplex PCR. This sample yields 50,000 to 60,000 clones, of which almost 85% are seen a single time; roughly an eighth belongs to the top ten. Germline V lookup: CDR1 SGHVS, CDR2 FQNEAQ. The length of the CDR3 is 15 residues. V lost 0 bases and J lost 4; bases outside the gene matches: 5. The TCR sequence derives from a human donor in a cohort sampled during active COVID-19. V and J are TRBV7-8 and TRBJ1-2; 7 bases map to TRBD1. Sequencing was carried out using peripheral blood. The CDR3 DNA reads TGTGCCAGCAGCTTAGCGCAGGGGGTAGGCTATGGCTACACCTTC. Translating gives CASSLAQGVGYGYTF.